This TCR beta chain is from a study of T cell responses to AZD1222 COVID-19 vaccine. Study-level points and caveats: Donors were mostly white British, more females; clonal diversity possibly underestimated. Baseline seropositivity characterized only a handful of AZD1222 recipients.

Only a few counts were recorded for this clone. No antigen is known for it. The CDR3 covers 13 residues. V lost 0 bases and J lost 8, with 10 bases in between. The germline CDR1 and CDR2 sequences are LGHNA and YNFKEQ. Sequenced by immunoSEQ multiplex PCR; TCRdb stores in-frame clones only, minus some. The table records 140,000 to 150,000 clones, roughly 90% of them present only once. The sequenced sample was peripheral blood, obtained 28 days after the second dose of the MenACWY control vaccine. This TCR was recovered from an adult who received the MenACWY meningococcal vaccine as a control. This chain links TRBV4-2 with TRBJ1-2; perhaps TRBD1 as D (5 bases). The CDR3 is CASSQEAGTGYTF. The CDR3 bases are TGTGCCAGCAGCCAAGAGGCAGGGACGGGCTACACCTTC.